This TCR beta chain was sequenced in a study of CD8 T cells in ankylosing spondylitis. This CDR3 contains 14 residues. Germline loops: CDR1 SGHRS, CDR2 YFSETQ. The trim removed 4 bases at V and 5 bases at J, leaving 8 bases unmatched. TCRdb re-derived calls from the 5' RACE reads in MiXCR, one entry per CDR3 protein. The profile shows over 100,000 distinct CDR3 sequences, 6.5% to 9% of them singletons. The study's findings and limits: Matched synovial fluid from ankylosing spondylitis patients was reported to be enriched for disease-linked clones.

This clonotype was seen many times. The antigen is unknown. The receptor's source is a male donor with ankylosing spondylitis or in good health (not recorded which). The rearrangement joins TRBV5-1 to TRBJ2-7; 8 bases agree with TRBD2. Sequencing used blood, either unsorted or a sorted T cell fraction (not recorded which). Here the CDR3 reads CASSKGGLGDEQYF. The CDR3 DNA sequence: TGCGCCAGCAGCAAGGGGGGACTAGGAGACGAGCAGTACTTC.